This is a list of T cell receptor beta chains from one sample in a study of OX40 agonist ivuxolimab in advanced cancers. Sequenced by immunoSEQ multiplex PCR; TCRdb stores in-frame clones only, minus some. This sample has over 90,000 clones; approximately 93% occur once, and the top ten carry around 0.17%. The sample in question was CD4+ or CD8+ T cells sorted from blood, obtained in a trial of the OX40 agonist ivuxolimab. The receptor set was obtained from an adult with an advanced solid tumor such as melanoma, head and neck, liver or kidney cancer. Both conserved end residues are part of each CDR3. Fields, in order: clone size, J gene, D gene, V gene, CDR3 protein, CDR3 DNA. A D gene is named only where the DNA matches it firmly. Clone size appears in some rows only: once, few, many, or a class for an expanded clone.

few,TRBJ1-1,-,TRBV14,CASSPDQNTEAFF,TGTGCCAGCAGTCCCGATCAGAACACTGAAGCTTTCTTT
once,TRBJ1-5,-,TRBV15,CATSNTGAYQPQHF,TGTGCCACCAGCAACACGGGCGCCTATCAGCCCCAGCATTTT
-,TRBJ1-2,-,TRBV4-2,CASSQRGPSFYGYTF,TGTGCCAGCAGCCAACGAGGCCCATCTTTCTATGGCTACACCTTC
-,TRBJ2-3,-,TRBV5-6,CASSWGVASTDTQYF,TGTGCCAGCAGCTGGGGGGTGGCTAGCACAGATACGCAGTATTTT
once,TRBJ2-5,-,TRBV7-2,CASSMDWQETQYF,TGTGCCAGCAGCATGGACTGGCAAGAGACCCAGTACTTC
-,TRBJ2-7,-,TRBV4-3,CASSQGPQYYEQYF,TGCGCCAGCAGCCAAGGCCCTCAGTACTACGAGCAGTACTTC
-,TRBJ2-5,TRBD2,TRBV5-1,CASRPNSGNVAETQYF,TGCGCCAGCAGACCCAACAGCGGGAACGTAGCAGAGACCCAGTACTTC
few,TRBJ1-2,-,TRBV10-3,CAIRGGGDYGYTF,TGTGCCATCAGGGGAGGGGGAGACTATGGCTACACCTTC
-,TRBJ2-7,TRBD2,TRBV23-1,CASRNQREGLSEQYF,TGCGCCAGCAGAAACCAGCGGGAGGGCCTGAGCGAGCAGTACTTC
-,TRBJ1-6,TRBD1,TRBV5-1,CASSSTTGGYNSPLHF,TGCGCCAGCAGCTCCACGACAGGGGGCTATAATTCACCCCTCCACTTT
-,TRBJ1-5,-,TRBV5-8,CASSLFQDPNQPQHF,TGTGCCAGCAGCTTGTTTCAGGACCCCAATCAGCCCCAGCATTTT
once,TRBJ2-1,TRBD2,TRBV10-3,CAISERGAGGVGSYNEQFF,TGTGCCATCAGTGAGCGAGGAGCGGGAGGTGTCGGCTCCTACAATGAGCAGTTCTTC